These T cell receptor beta chains were read from a single sample in a study of control samples from healthy donors and cancer patients. Only in-frame clones appear in the TCRdb table, and some are missing; sequencing was by immunoSEQ multiplex PCR. The sample lists 100,000 to 150,000 clones, under 95% seen once, with around 8.1% in the top ten. The specimen was blood. The receptors originated from a man aged 18 to 29 in good health. Each CDR3 is given with its conserved first and last residue. A D gene is named only where the DNA matches it firmly. Not all rows give a size; the values are once, few, many and, for expanded clones, a class.

abundance	v_gene	j_gene	d_gene	CDR3nt	CDR3aa
.	TRBV7-8	TRBJ2-1	TRBD2	TGTGCCAGCAGCCTACGGACTAGCGGGGGTACTTTCTCCTACAATGAGCAGTTCTTC	CASSLRTSGGTFSYNEQFF
.	TRBV12-3/TRBV12-4	TRBJ1-1	.	TGTGCCAGCAGTTTCCAGGAGAACACTGAAGCTTTCTTT	CASSFQENTEAFF
.	TRBV5-5	TRBJ1-6	.	TGTGCCAGCAGCTTGGGGACAACAAGCTCACCCCTCCACTTT	CASSLGTTSSPLHF
.	TRBV2	TRBJ2-7	TRBD1	TGTGCCAGCAGTGAACAGGGGGTTATGTACGAGCAGTACTTC	CASSEQGVMYEQYF
.	TRBV11-2	TRBJ1-2	TRBD1	TGTGCCAGCAGCTTAGTCCGGGACAGGGGGAAAAAAAGCTATGGCTACACCTTC	CASSLVRDRGKKSYGYTF
.	TRBV19	TRBJ2-7	.	TGTGCCAGTAGTCCCGGACAGATCTACGAGCAGTACTTC	CASSPGQIYEQYF
.	TRBV6-5	TRBJ1-6	TRBD1	TGTGCCAGCAGGCGCGGACAGGGTGGGAATTCACCCCTCCACTTT	CASRRGQGGNSPLHF
.	TRBV2	TRBJ1-1	.	TGTGCCCCTACGGGGGGTACCACTGAAGCTTTCTTT	CAPTGGTTEAFF
.	TRBV11-2	TRBJ2-1	.	TGTGCCAGCAGCCGCCTGTGGGGGGCCAGGAACAATGAGCAGTTCTTC	CASSRLWGARNNEQFF
once	TRBV4-2	TRBJ1-2	TRBD1	TGTGCCAGCAGCCGCGACAGGGGGCGCGACTATGGCTACACCTTC	CASSRDRGRDYGYTF
.	TRBV25-1	TRBJ2-7	.	TGTGCCAGCAGTGCCCAGACAGGCTACGAGCAGTACTTC	CASSAQTGYEQYF
.	TRBV12-3/TRBV12-4	TRBJ1-1	.	TGTGCCAGCAGTTTACAGATGAACACTGAAGCTTTCTTT	CASSLQMNTEAFF
.	TRBV7-3	TRBJ2-3	.	TGTGCCAGCAGCTTAATTCCGGGGGTCACAGATACGCAGTATTTT	CASSLIPGVTDTQYF
.	TRBV25-1	TRBJ2-2	.	TGTGCCAGCAGCGTGTTCACCGGGGAGCTGTTTTTT	CASSVFTGELFF
.	TRBV7-2	TRBJ2-3	TRBD1	TGTGCCAGCAGCTTTGGGACAGGGAGGGCAGATACGCAGTATTTT	CASSFGTGRADTQYF
.	TRBV16	TRBJ2-7	.	TGTGCCAGCAGCCAACGTTCCGGCTACGAGCAGTACTTC	CASSQRSGYEQYF
.	TRBV6-4	TRBJ2-1	TRBD1	TGTGCCAGCAGTGAGGCAGGGGGCTCCTACAATGAGCAGTTCTTC	CASSEAGGSYNEQFF
.	TRBV11-2	TRBJ1-2	.	TGTGCCAGCAGCTCGACAGACGGAACCCCGGCATTGGACGGCTACACCTTC	CASSSTDGTPALDGYTF
.	TRBV6-5	TRBJ1-6	.	TGTGCCAGCAGTCGAGCCCCTGATAATTCACCCCTCCACTTT	CASSRAPDNSPLHF
.	TRBV15	TRBJ2-5	.	TGTGCCACCAGCAGAGATAATTCGGGGGTAGAGACCCAGTACTTC	CATSRDNSGVETQYF
.	TRBV14	TRBJ1-4	.	TGTGCCAGCAGCCAAGGGACAGTCGAAAAACTGTTTTTT	CASSQGTVEKLFF
few	TRBV25-1	TRBJ1-2	TRBD1	TGTGCCAGCGATACCGGGACAGCGTTAGGCTACACCTTC	CASDTGTALGYTF
.	TRBV7-9	TRBJ1-3	.	TGTGCCAGCAGCTCCCCTGTCCGTTCCCCCAGCTCTGGAAACACCATATATTTT	CASSSPVRSPSSGNTIYF
.	TRBV5-1	TRBJ2-7	TRBD1	TGCGCCAGCAGCGGGACAGGGACCCTAAGGATCCCCGAGCAGTACTTC	CASSGTGTLRIPEQYF
.	TRBV18	TRBJ2-3	.	TGTGCCAGCTCACCATCGGGGACAGATACGCAGTATTTT	CASSPSGTDTQYF
.	TRBV4-2	TRBJ2-5	.	TGTGCCAGCAGCCAAGATCGCCTAGTAATGGAGACCCAGTACTTC	CASSQDRLVMETQYF
.	TRBV27	TRBJ1-2	.	TGTGCCAGCAGTTTACGGAATAACTATGGCTACACCTTC	CASSLRNNYGYTF
.	TRBV4-1	TRBJ2-4	TRBD2	TGCGCCAGCAGCCAAGATCCGGGGGGTGCCAAAAACATTCAGTACTTC	CASSQDPGGAKNIQYF
.	TRBV19	TRBJ2-3	TRBD2	TGTGCCAGTAGGAGACTAGCGGGGGCCATAGATACGCAGTATTTT	CASRRLAGAIDTQYF
.	TRBV3-1/TRBV3-2	TRBJ2-7	.	TGTGCCAGCAGCCAAGATACGTCACAGATCTCCTACGAGCAGTACTTC	CASSQDTSQISYEQYF
.	TRBV7-2	TRBJ2-7	.	TGTGCCAGCAGCTTAGATAGCACAGGCCGATCCTACGAGCAGTACTTC	CASSLDSTGRSYEQYF
.	TRBV7-2	TRBJ1-2	.	TGTGCCAGCAGCTTAGTCGGGGCCACAGGTCCCACGCTATATTATGGCTACACCTTC	CASSLVGATGPTLYYGYTF
.	TRBV6-1	TRBJ2-5	.	TGTGCCAGCAGTGAAGCGTCGGCAGGACAAGAGACCCAGTACTTC	CASSEASAGQETQYF
.	TRBV7-9	TRBJ1-2	TRBD1	TGTGCCAGCAGCCCCGGGACAGGGACTGGCTACACCTTC	CASSPGTGTGYTF
.	TRBV10-2	TRBJ1-2	.	TGCGCCAGCAGTGAGAGCAGGGCGGGGGCTAACTATGGCTACACCTTC	CASSESRAGANYGYTF
.	TRBV4-1	TRBJ2-7	TRBD1	TGCGCCAGCAGCCAAGTAGTCGGACAGGGATTCTACGAGCAGTACTTC	CASSQVVGQGFYEQYF
few	TRBV6-2/TRBV6-3	TRBJ2-7	TRBD2	TGTGCCAGCAGTTACCCGCCGGGGGGGATCTACGAGCAGTACTTC	CASSYPPGGIYEQYF
.	TRBV6-5	TRBJ1-5	.	TGTGCCAGCAAGGCGGTGGGTGGCAGCAATCAGCCCCAGCATTTT	CASKAVGGSNQPQHF
.	TRBV11-2	TRBJ2-5	.	TGTGCCAGCAGCTTAGATCACAACCGCGGGGGCTTTTTGTACCAAGAGACCCAGTACTTC	CASSLDHNRGGFLYQETQYF
few	TRBV3-1/TRBV3-2	TRBJ1-5	.	TGTGCCAGCAGCCAGGGTAGGGGCAATCAGCCCCAGCATTTT	CASSQGRGNQPQHF
.	TRBV6-4	TRBJ2-3	TRBD2	TGTGCCAGCAGTGACGGGACTAGCAGCACAGATACGCAGTATTTT	CASSDGTSSTDTQYF
.	TRBV4-1	TRBJ1-6	TRBD1	TGCGCCAGCAGCCCGTCCTACAGGGGAACAGAGTCCTATAATTCACCCCTCCACTTT	CASSPSYRGTESYNSPLHF
.	TRBV3-1/TRBV3-2	TRBJ2-7	TRBD2	TGTGCCAGCAGCCTCCGGGGGGAGTTCGAGCAGTACTTC	CASSLRGEFEQYF
.	TRBV18	TRBJ2-7	TRBD2	TGTGCCAGCTCGCCGGGGGGCGAGCAGTACTTC	CASSPGGEQYF
.	TRBV4-1	TRBJ1-1	.	TGCGCCAGCAGCCAGACAGGAACGGGCACTGAAGCTTTCTTT	CASSQTGTGTEAFF
.	TRBV19	TRBJ1-1	.	TGTGCCAGTAGTATAGGCCTCAGGGCCACTGAAGCTTTCTTT	CASSIGLRATEAFF
few	TRBV29-1	TRBJ1-2	.	TGCAGCGTTGAAGATCGACAAGCTAACTATGGCTACACCTTC	CSVEDRQANYGYTF
.	TRBV2	TRBJ1-2	TRBD1	TGTGCCAGCAGTCGAGGGGGCCGGGGTGGCTACACCTTC	CASSRGGRGGYTF
.	TRBV12-5	TRBJ1-2	.	TGTGCTAGTGGTTTGGTAAGTATGGAGGGGAACTATGGCTACACCTTC	CASGLVSMEGNYGYTF
.	TRBV5-4	TRBJ2-7	TRBD2	TGTGCCAGCAGCTTGGTAGCGGGGGAGGCTTCCTACGAGCAGTACTTC	CASSLVAGEASYEQYF
.	TRBV9	TRBJ2-7	TRBD2	TGTGCCAGCAGCCCCCTTAGCGGGCGCTACTACGAGCAGTACTTC	CASSPLSGRYYEQYF
.	TRBV3-1/TRBV3-2	TRBJ1-1	.	TGTGCCAGCAGCCAAGCGTCCAGTCGGACTGAAGCTTTCTTT	CASSQASSRTEAFF
once	TRBV6-5	TRBJ2-1	TRBD2	TGTGCCAGCACCCGGACTAGCGGGGGGGTAAATGAGCAGTTCTTC	CASTRTSGGVNEQFF
.	TRBV7-9	TRBJ2-5	TRBD2	TGTGCCAGCAGCGCATCCTCTCGGACTAGCGGTAGACAAGAGACCCAGTACTTC	CASSASSRTSGRQETQYF
.	TRBV9	TRBJ1-1	.	TGTGCCAGCAGCCCGTGGCCGGGTTGGACTGAAGCTTTCTTT	CASSPWPGWTEAFF